A selection of T cell receptor beta chains follows, all from one sample in a study of identical twins. TCRdb reprocessed the 5' RACE reads with MiXCR, giving one entry per CDR3 protein. Of about 890,000 distinct CDR3 sequences listed, roughly an eighth were seen once; the top ten hold around 1.6%. The data also belong to a second study, concerning yellow fever vaccine responses in identical twins.

Source material: PBMCs. These receptor sequences come from a woman aged 18-35 years in good health. Both conserved end residues are part of each CDR3. The order of the fields is clone size, V gene, D gene, J gene, CDR3 protein, CDR3 DNA. D genes are given only for firm matches. Only part of the rows carry a size: once, few, many, or a class if the clone is expanded.

>.|TRBV27|.|TRBJ1-3
CASSRSGSGNTIYF
TGTGCCAGCAGCCGGTCGGGGTCTGGAAACACCATATATTTT
>.|TRBV2|.|TRBJ2-7
CASGLKGYEQYF
TGTGCCAGCGGTTTGAAGGGCTACGAGCAGTACTTC
>many|TRBV5-1|.|TRBJ2-2
CASSPDGRSTGELFF
TGCGCCAGCAGCCCCGACGGGAGAAGCACCGGGGAGCTGTTTTTT
>few|TRBV4-1|TRBD2|TRBJ2-2
CASRTGTSGRLTNTGELFF
TGCGCCAGCAGAACCGGGACTAGCGGGAGATTGACGAACACCGGGGAGCTGTTTTTT
>.|TRBV20-1|TRBD1|TRBJ1-2
CSARDWTGATKGYTF
TGCAGTGCTAGAGATTGGACAGGGGCAACCAAAGGCTACACCTTC
>many|TRBV5-1|.|TRBJ1-1
CASSLGTLSTEAFF
TGCGCCAGCAGCTTGGGAACCTTGAGCACTGAAGCTTTCTTT
>.|TRBV10-3|.|TRBJ2-7
CAISALPNEQYF
TGTGCCATCAGTGCCCTTCCGAACGAGCAGTACTTC
>few|TRBV6-1|.|TRBJ2-1
CASSPTYSYNEQFF
TGTGCCAGCAGTCCGACTTACTCCTACAATGAGCAGTTCTTC
>.|TRBV12-3/TRBV12-4|TRBD1|TRBJ2-7
CASSRTGGAPRGEQYF
TGTGCCAGCAGCAGAACAGGGGGCGCGCCCCGCGGCGAGCAGTACTTC
>many|TRBV6-1|.|TRBJ1-4
CASTLSAQTNEKLFF
TGTGCCAGCACCCTATCCGCCCAGACTAATGAAAAACTGTTTTTT
>many|TRBV7-9|.|TRBJ1-1
CASSLRGGVSEAFF
TGTGCCAGCAGCTTAAGAGGGGGGGTCTCTGAAGCTTTCTTT
>few|TRBV9|.|TRBJ2-5
CASSARLVSETQYF
TGTGCCAGCAGCGCGAGACTAGTCTCGGAGACCCAGTACTTC
>few|TRBV5-1|.|TRBJ2-5
CASSNGLDIGETQYF
TGCGCCAGCAGCAATGGCTTAGATATAGGCGAGACCCAGTACTTC
>few|TRBV12-3/TRBV12-4|.|TRBJ1-2
CASSLARVGGYTF
TGTGCCAGCAGTTTAGCCAGGGTCGGGGGCTACACCTTC
>few|TRBV12-3/TRBV12-4|TRBD2|TRBJ2-1
CASSSPSGRSYEQFF
TGTGCCAGCAGCTCTCCTAGCGGGAGGAGTTATGAGCAGTTCTTC
>few|TRBV12-3/TRBV12-4|.|TRBJ1-2
CASSFGAGGYTF
TGTGCCAGCAGTTTTGGGGCGGGTGGCTACACCTTC
>few|TRBV7-9|.|TRBJ2-1
CASSPPRINNEQFF
TGTGCCAGCAGCCCCCCGAGGATTAACAATGAGCAGTTCTTC
>.|TRBV19|TRBD2|TRBJ2-7
CASSSGLAGARAAYEQYF
TGTGCCAGTAGTTCGGGACTAGCGGGAGCCCGAGCTGCCTACGAGCAGTACTTC
>few|TRBV2|.|TRBJ2-3
CASSDPSSETGTQYF
TGTGCCAGCAGTGATCCCTCATCGGAAACTGGTACGCAGTATTTT
>.|TRBV28|.|TRBJ2-3
CASQRAGTDTQYF
TGTGCCAGCCAGCGGGCGGGCACAGATACGCAGTATTTT
>.|TRBV5-1|.|TRBJ2-7
CATRRTADYEQYF
TGCGCCACCAGAAGGACGGCCGACTACGAGCAGTACTTC
>.|TRBV20-1|TRBD1|TRBJ2-1
CSADGTANSYNEQFF
TGCAGTGCTGACGGGACAGCTAACTCCTACAATGAGCAGTTCTTC
>few|TRBV7-3|TRBD2|TRBJ2-3
CASSLFGTSGRADTQYF
TGTGCCAGCAGCTTATTCGGGACTAGCGGGAGGGCAGATACGCAGTATTTT
>many|TRBV5-1|TRBD2|TRBJ2-3
CASSPGTNTDTQYF
TGTGCCAGCAGCCCCGGGACTAACACAGATACGCAGTATTTT
>.|TRBV7-9|.|TRBJ1-3
CASSSGAAGNTIYF
TGTGCCAGCAGCTCCGGGGCGGCTGGAAACACCATATATTTT
>.|TRBV7-2|.|TRBJ2-1
CASSFLVHKDNEQFF
TGTGCCAGCAGCTTCCTGGTACACAAGGACAATGAGCAGTTCTTC
>many|TRBV20-1|TRBD2|TRBJ2-5
CSARAPSGAETQYF
TGCAGTGCTAGAGCCCCTAGCGGGGCAGAGACCCAGTACTTC
>.|TRBV5-6|TRBD2|TRBJ2-3
CASRGPGLQKTDTQYF
TGTGCCAGCAGGGGTCCGGGACTACAAAAAACAGATACGCAGTATTTT
>.|TRBV12-3/TRBV12-4|.|TRBJ2-1
CASSPGDREQFF
TGTGCCAGCAGCCCCGGTGACCGTGAGCAGTTCTTC
>few|TRBV20-1|TRBD1|TRBJ1-5
CSAIPRGRDQPQHF
TGCAGTGCCATCCCCAGGGGGCGGGATCAGCCCCAGCATTTT
>.|TRBV7-2|.|TRBJ2-5
CASSLAGFTQYF
TGTGCCAGCAGCTTAGCAGGGTTTACCCAGTACTTC